Following are 26 T cell receptor beta chains from one sample sequenced in a study of cytomegalovirus exposure and HLA in healthy donors. With 60 Vbeta and 13 Jbeta primers, the PCR was carried out. Assay used: immunoSEQ multiplex PCR; TCRdb lists only in-frame clones, some missing. The sample holds 150,000 to 190,000 clones; 82% are singletons and the top ten take around 7%. The sample taken for sequencing was PBMCs. The receptor source for this set is a woman in her fifties or sixties in good health and CMV-seropositive.

The rearrangement links TRBV27 to TRBJ2-1, with D maybe TRBD2 (7 bases). Germline CDR1 reads MNHEY; CDR2 reads SMNVEV (reference sequence). Deletions cut 2 bases from V and 5 bases from J, with 13 bases between. The CDR3 extends over 15 amino acids. In DNA, the CDR3 is TGTGCCAGCAGTTTAGGAGGGGGGGGTAACAATGAGCAGTTCTTC. It translates to CASSLGGGGNNEQFF.

In the case of this clone: Distinct nucleotide sequences in the sample also encode this CDR3. The V gene is TRBV2, the J gene TRBJ1-5; TRBD1 matches 11 bases. After removal of 4 bases from V and 7 bases from J, the junction contained 3 bases not matched to a gene. Per germline, CDR1 SNHLY and CDR2 FYNNEI. The length of the CDR3 is 14 residues. CDR3 sequence (DNA): TGTGCCAGCAGTGTGGGACAGGGGGACCAGCCCCAGCATTTT. The encoded protein is CASSVGQGDQPQHF.

The chain combines TRBV6-1 with TRBJ2-5; TRBD2 is a possible D gene (7 bases). Germline CDR1 and CDR2: MNHNS and SASEGT. V was shortened by 0 bases and J by 1 base, with 15 bases between the two germline ends. This CDR3 is 17 amino acids long. In DNA, the CDR3 is TGTGCCAGCAGTGAAGCGCTTCTGGGGGGGCGCCAAGAGACCCAGTACTTC. Translating gives CASSEALLGGRQETQYF.

The rearrangement uses TRBV7-2 and TRBJ2-1; TRBD2 might be the D (7 bases). The CDR3 is 15 residues long. V lost 2 bases to trimming and J lost 4 bases, with 12 bases between them. Per germline, CDR1 SGHTA and CDR2 FQGNSA. The CDR3 region has the DNA TGTGCCAGCAGCTTAAGGGGGGGGCTTTACAATGAGCAGTTCTTC. Translating gives CASSLRGGLYNEQFF.

The rearrangement joins TRBV18 to TRBJ2-6; tentative D call: TRBD2 (5 bases). The germline V and J ends were trimmed by 2 bases and 0 bases, with 14 bases remaining between them. Germline CDR1 is KGHSH and CDR2 is LQKENI. The CDR3 runs 18 residues. CDR3 loop: CASSPYSFGSSGANVLTF. DNA for the CDR3: TGTGCCAGCTCACCATACTCCTTTGGGAGCTCTGGGGCCAACGTCCTGACTTTC.

V usage is TRBV19 and J usage is TRBJ1-5; 8 bases line up with TRBD1. Germline CDR1 LNHDA, CDR2 SQIVND (reference sequence). The CDR3 is 14 amino acids. J was trimmed by 3 bases and V by 10 bases; bases with no gene match: 8. CDR3 DNA sequence: TGTGCCACCAGCCAGGGGGCCAACAATCAGCCCCAGCATTTT. Protein: CATSQGANNQPQHF.

This chain connects TRBV13 to TRBJ2-1, with no clear D. The CDR3 extends over 11 amino acids. With 2 bases removed from V and 8 bases from J, the gap between germline ends came to 4 bases. Germline V gene data show CDR1 as PRHDT and CDR2 as FYEKMQ (reference sequence). This chain's CDR3 is CASSLTDEQFF. CDR3 nucleotides: TGTGCCAGCAGCTTAACGGATGAGCAGTTCTTC. The entire variable domain, with the rest obtained from reference TRBV13 and TRBJ2-1, is as follows: AAGVIQSPRHLIKEKRETATLKCYPIPRHDTVYWYQQGPGQDPQFLISFYEKMQSDKGSIPDRFSAQQFSDYHSELNMSSLELGDSALYFCASSLTDEQFFGPGTRLTVL.

The chain is built from TRBV7-2 and TRBJ2-7; 8 bases match TRBD1. In germline, CDR1 is SGHTA, CDR2 FQGNSA. The V gene end was trimmed by 4 bases and the J gene end by 6 bases; junction bases not matched to a gene: 5. The CDR3 runs 13 residues. The CDR3 DNA is TGTGCCAGCAGCTCGGGACAGGTCGGCGAGCAGTACTTC. Encoded protein: CASSSGQVGEQYF.

J is TRBJ2-1 and V is TRBV4-3; D gene unclear. The ends were cut back, 1 base at V and 7 bases at J, with 8 bases in the middle. Germline V CDR1 and CDR2: LGHNA, YSLEER. The CDR3 loop spans 13 amino acids. The CDR3 protein is CASSQGPWNEQFF. CDR3 coding DNA: TGCGCCAGCAGCCAAGGGCCGTGGAATGAGCAGTTCTTC.

In its sample, this clone was seen once. This chain uses TRBV5-1 with TRBJ1-6; 9 bases fit TRBD1. The CDR3 runs to 15 residues. Looked up from germline, CDR1 is SGHRS and CDR2 is YFSETQ. V lost 2 bases, J lost 10 bases, and 7 bases stayed unmatched. CDR3 protein: CASSFRTGDGSPLHF. For the CDR3, the DNA is TGCGCCAGCAGCTTTCGGACAGGGGATGGATCACCCCTCCACTTT.

This clone was counted once. The chain is built from TRBV19 and TRBJ1-3; tentatively, D is TRBD1 (5 bases). Trimming shortened V by 11 bases and J by 0 bases, and 14 bases separated the two germline ends. Germline V gives CDR1 LNHDA, CDR2 SQIVND (reference sequence). The CDR3 sequence is 14 residues long. CDR3 in DNA: TGTGCCTCTCAGGGAAGGGGCTCTGGAAACACCATATATTTT. Translating gives CASQGRGSGNTIYF.

CDR3 coding DNA: TGCGCCAGCAGCCAAGTCTGGGGGGGCACCGGGGAGCTGTTTTTT. This encodes CASSQVWGGTGELFF. The chain links TRBV4-3 to TRBJ2-2; TRBD2 matches 7 bases. V lost 1 base to trimming and J lost 4 bases; unmatched junction nucleotides: 3. This CDR3 region has 15 residues. CDR1 and CDR2 (germline): LGHNA, YSLEER.

J is TRBJ1-2 and V is TRBV30, with D hard to call. V was clipped by 0 bases and J by 4 bases, with 24 bases between them. The germline CDR1 and CDR2 sequences are GTSNPN and SVGIG (reference sequence). The CDR3 is 18 residues long. CDR3 coding DNA: TGTGCCTGGAGTGTACGAAGGGAGGCAACCCGGGGAGTCTATGGCTACACCTTC. This gives the protein CAWSVRREATRGVYGYTF.

The rearrangement uses TRBV6-1 and TRBJ1-6; D is undetermined. V was trimmed by 6 bases and J by 7 bases, leaving 10 bases between them. CDR1 is MNHNS, CDR2 SASEGT, per germline. The CDR3 sequence is 13 residues long. The CDR3 protein is CASRMPGNSPLHF. The CDR3 bases are TGTGCCAGCAGAATGCCGGGGAATTCACCCCTCCACTTT.

The chain is built from TRBV6-1 and TRBJ2-1; D unresolved. This CDR3 has 13 amino acids. V was pared by 1 base and J by 4 bases, with 5 bases between. The germline V gene has CDR1 MNHNS and CDR2 SASEGT. The CDR3 region is CASSEDSYNEQFF. The DNA of the CDR3 is TGTGCCAGCAGTGAAGACAGTTACAATGAGCAGTTCTTC.

The chain carries TRBV7-8 and TRBJ2-2, with 8 bases matching TRBD1. The ends lost 4 bases at V and 0 bases at J; junction bases unmatched: 1. The CDR3 is 15 amino acids. Per germline, CDR1 SGHVS and CDR2 FQNEAQ. In nucleotides, the CDR3 is TGTGCCAGCAGCTGGGGACAGGCGAACACCGGGGAGCTGTTTTTT. Its translation is CASSWGQANTGELFF.

The chain combines TRBV5-1 with TRBJ2-4; 7 positions agree with TRBD1. V shed 4 bases and J 7 bases; nucleotides not matched to a gene: 5. The CDR3 consists of 13 residues. CDR1 is SGHRS and CDR2 is YFSETQ in the germline V gene. CDR3 amino acids: CASSDRVANIQYF. CDR3 coding DNA: TGCGCCAGCAGCGACAGGGTCGCGAACATTCAGTACTTC.

This rearrangement joins TRBV10-2 to TRBJ1-1; 7 nucleotides match TRBD1. V lost 7 bases to trimming and J lost 1 base; unmatched junction nucleotides: 3. The V gene's germline CDR1 is WSHSY and CDR2 SAAADI. This CDR3 comprises 13 residues. CDR3 sequence reads: CASTRTGNTEAFF. DNA of the CDR3: TGCGCCAGCACCCGGACAGGGAACACTGAAGCTTTCTTT.

This sequence joins TRBV11-2 and TRBJ1-2; D is unresolved. CDR3 length: 14 amino acids. In germline, CDR1 is SGHAT, CDR2 FQNNGV. V lost 0 bases to trimming and J lost 6 bases, with 11 bases between them. CDR3 nucleotides: TGTGCCAGCAGCTTAGATCCCGCAGGCGATGGCTACACCTTC. This gives the protein CASSLDPAGDGYTF.

This clone showed up just a few times. This chain links TRBV27 with TRBJ2-1, with a weak D call TRBD2 (5 bases). CDR3 length: 12 residues. The V and J ends lost 5 bases and 5 bases respectively, with 7 bases between them. CDR1 MNHEY and CDR2 SMNVEV come from the germline V gene (reference sequence). The CDR3 loop reads CASSHGNNEQFF. The CDR3 bases are TGTGCCAGCAGTCACGGGAACAATGAGCAGTTCTTC.

This clone was seen just once. The CDR3: CASSERGDISYEQYF. The DNA for the CDR3 is TGTGCCAGCAGTGAAAGGGGCGACATTTCCTACGAGCAGTACTTC. This chain uses TRBV6-1 with TRBJ2-7; TRBD1 is a possible D gene (5 bases). Trimming pared 2 bases from V and 1 base from J, leaving 12 bases between. CDR1 MNHNS and CDR2 SASEGT come from the germline V gene. The CDR3 contains 15 residues.

This chain joins TRBV19 and TRBJ1-5; 7 bases map to TRBD1. This CDR3 has 16 amino acids. J was trimmed by 2 bases and V by 5 bases; bases with no gene match: 9. Germline CDR1 and CDR2: LNHDA and SQIVND (reference sequence). Written as DNA, the CDR3 is TGTGCCAGTAGTTTAGGTGCAGGGGGTGGCAATCAGCCCCAGCATTTT. The encoded protein is CASSLGAGGGNQPQHF. Drawing the rest from reference TRBV19 and TRBJ1-5, the complete variable domain is DGGITQSPKYLFRKEGQNVTLSCEQNLNHDAMYWYRQDPGQGLRLIYYSQIVNDFQKGDIAEGYSVSREKKESFPLTVTSAQKNPTAFYLCASSLGAGGGNQPQHFGDGTRLSIL.

Here the CDR3 reads CAISEWRDMNTEAFF. The CDR3 region has the DNA TGTGCCATCAGTGAGTGGCGAGACATGAACACTGAAGCTTTCTTT. The chain employs TRBV10-3 and TRBJ1-1; no definite D call. The CDR3 has 15 residues. Germline loops: CDR1 ENHRY, CDR2 SYGVKD. V dropped 1 base and J dropped 0 bases, with 9 bases sitting between them.

The chain is built from TRBV30 and TRBJ1-6, with D perhaps TRBD1 (5 bases). The CDR3 runs 15 residues. Trimming removed 1 base from V and 5 bases from J, with 12 bases in between. Germline CDR1 reads GTSNPN; CDR2 reads SVGIG (reference sequence). The CDR3 spells CAWSAPGGNNSPLHF. CDR3 nucleotide sequence: TGTGCCTGGAGTGCCCCTGGGGGGAATAATTCACCCCTCCACTTT.

V gene TRBV27 combines with J gene TRBJ2-6, with 8 positions matching TRBD1. V gave up 2 bases and J gave up 0 bases; unmatched junction bases: 15. Germline assignment: CDR1 MNHEY and CDR2 SMNVEV (reference sequence). The CDR3 is made up of 21 amino acids. The CDR3 loop is CASSLTQARTGGNSGANVLTF. The CDR3 DNA reads as TGTGCCAGCAGTTTAACTCAAGCTAGAACAGGGGGAAACTCTGGGGCCAACGTCCTGACTTTC.

This chain connects TRBV6-1 to TRBJ1-5, with 11 bases lining up with TRBD1. Germline-derived CDR1 and CDR2 are MNHNS and SASEGT. Trimming at V came to 7 bases and at J to 6 bases, leaving 5 bases not matched to a gene. This CDR3 comprises 14 residues. This chain's CDR3 is CASTRDRGAQPQHF. The CDR3, as DNA: TGTGCCAGCACCAGGGACAGGGGGGCTCAGCCCCAGCATTTT.